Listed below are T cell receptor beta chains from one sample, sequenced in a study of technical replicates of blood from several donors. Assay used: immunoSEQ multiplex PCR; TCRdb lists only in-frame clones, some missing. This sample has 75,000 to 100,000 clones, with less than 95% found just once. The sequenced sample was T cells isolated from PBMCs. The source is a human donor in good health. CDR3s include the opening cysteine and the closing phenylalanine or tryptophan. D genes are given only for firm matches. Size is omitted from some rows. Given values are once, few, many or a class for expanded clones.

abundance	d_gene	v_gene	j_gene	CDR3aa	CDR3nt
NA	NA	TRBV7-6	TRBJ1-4	CASSSNFRQAANEKLFF	TGTGCCAGCAGCTCGAACTTTAGACAGGCCGCTAATGAAAAACTGTTTTTT
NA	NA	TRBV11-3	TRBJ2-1	CASSLEGAWAGASSYNEQFF	TGTGCCAGCAGCTTAGAAGGGGCTTGGGCGGGGGCCTCCTCCTACAATGAGCAGTTCTTC
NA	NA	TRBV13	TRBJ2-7	CASSPVDFLAKQEQYF	TGTGCCAGCAGCCCCGTTGATTTCCTAGCGAAACAAGAGCAGTACTTC
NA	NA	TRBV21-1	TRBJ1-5	CASSKCGTGSNQPQHF	TGTGCCAGCAGCAAATGTGGGACAGGGAGCAATCAGCCCCAGCATTTT
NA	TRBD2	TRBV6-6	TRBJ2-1	CASSFSGGSYNEQFF	TGTGCCAGCAGCTTTAGCGGGGGGTCCTACAATGAGCAGTTCTTC
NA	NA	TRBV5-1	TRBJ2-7	CASSLGMTGVSYEQYF	TGCGCCAGCAGCTTGGGGATGACAGGCGTCTCCTACGAGCAGTACTTC
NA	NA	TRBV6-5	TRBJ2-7	CASSYSPQGSYEQYF	TGTGCCAGCAGTTACTCCCCCCAGGGTTCCTACGAGCAGTACTTC
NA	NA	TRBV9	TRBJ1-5	CASSVEGDSNQPQHF	TGTGCCAGCAGCGTAGAAGGGGATAGCAATCAGCCCCAGCATTTT
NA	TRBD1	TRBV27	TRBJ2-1	CASSPGQGYNEQFF	TGTGCCTCTTCCCCGGGACAGGGGTACAATGAGCAGTTCTTC
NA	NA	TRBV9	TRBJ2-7	CASSVDREYEQYF	TGTGCCAGCAGCGTAGACAGGGAATACGAGCAGTACTTC
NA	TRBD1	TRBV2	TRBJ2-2	CASSDRTGGPGELFF	TGTGCCAGCAGTGATAGGACAGGGGGCCCCGGGGAGCTGTTTTTT
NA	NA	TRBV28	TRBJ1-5	CASLTGSPLNQPQHF	TGTGCCAGCCTCACCGGTAGCCCCCTCAATCAGCCCCAGCATTTT
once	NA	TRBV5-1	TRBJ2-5	CASSLMPGETQYF	TGCGCCAGCAGCCTGATGCCGGGTGAGACCCAGTACTTC
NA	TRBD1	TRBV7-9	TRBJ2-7	CASTRDSYEQYF	TGTGCCAGCACGAGGGACAGCTACGAGCAGTACTTC
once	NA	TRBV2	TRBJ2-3	CASSVNTRTDTQYF	TGTGCCAGCAGTGTAAACACTAGGACAGATACGCAGTATTTT
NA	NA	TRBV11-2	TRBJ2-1	CASSPIRSGDLYNEQFF	TGTGCCAGCAGCCCGATCCGGTCGGGGGATCTCTACAATGAGCAGTTCTTC
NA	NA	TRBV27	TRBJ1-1	CASSLSRGGTEAFF	TGTGCCAGCAGTTTATCGAGAGGGGGCACTGAAGCTTTCTTT
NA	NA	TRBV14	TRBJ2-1	CASSYSGLHEQFF	TGTGCCAGCAGCTATTCTGGACTCCACGAGCAGTTCTTC
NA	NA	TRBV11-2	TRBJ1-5	CASSSGSLRGSFSNQPQHF	TGTGCCAGCAGCTCCGGCTCCTTAAGGGGATCTTTTAGCAATCAGCCCCAGCATTTT
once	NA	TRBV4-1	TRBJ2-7	CASSQVGRGRRAYEQYF	TGCGCCAGCAGCCAAGTGGGGAGGGGGAGAAGGGCCTACGAGCAGTACTTC
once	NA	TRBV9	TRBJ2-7	CASSVGSSHYEQYF	TGTGCCAGCAGCGTAGGGAGCAGCCACTACGAGCAGTACTTC
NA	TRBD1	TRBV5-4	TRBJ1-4	CASSIGQGAHEKLFF	TGTGCCAGCAGCATAGGACAGGGGGCGCATGAAAAACTGTTTTTT
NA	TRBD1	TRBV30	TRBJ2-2	CAWSEGQEFRGELFF	TGTGCCTGGAGCGAGGGACAGGAGTTTCGAGGGGAGCTGTTTTTT
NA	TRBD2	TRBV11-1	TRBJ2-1	CAVLDLAGGDNEQFF	TGTGCCGTACTAGACCTAGCGGGGGGGGACAATGAGCAGTTCTTC
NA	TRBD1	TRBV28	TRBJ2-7	CASSLRDRAAYEQYF	TGTGCCAGCAGTTTACGTGACAGGGCAGCCTACGAGCAGTACTTC
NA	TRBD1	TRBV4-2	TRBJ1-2	CASSQVGQGAINYGYTF	TGTGCCAGCAGCCAAGTAGGACAGGGGGCAATCAACTATGGCTACACCTTC